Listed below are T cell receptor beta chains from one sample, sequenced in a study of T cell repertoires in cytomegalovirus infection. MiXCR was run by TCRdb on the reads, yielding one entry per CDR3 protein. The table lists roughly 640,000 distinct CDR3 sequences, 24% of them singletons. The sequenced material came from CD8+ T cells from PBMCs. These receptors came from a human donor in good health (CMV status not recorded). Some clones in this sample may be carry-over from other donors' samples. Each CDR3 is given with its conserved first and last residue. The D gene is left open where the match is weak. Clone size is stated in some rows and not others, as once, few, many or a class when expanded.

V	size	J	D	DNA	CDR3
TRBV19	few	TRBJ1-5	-	TGTGCCAGTAGCATCAGGGAGATGAATCAGCCCCAGCATTTT	CASSIREMNQPQHF
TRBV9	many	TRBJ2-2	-	TGTGCCAGCAGCGCGCCCCTGACGCGAGCGAACACCGGGGAGCTGTTTTTT	CASSAPLTRANTGELFF
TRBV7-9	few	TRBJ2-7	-	TGTGCCAGCAGCTTATCTAGGGAATCCTACGAGCAGTACTTC	CASSLSRESYEQYF
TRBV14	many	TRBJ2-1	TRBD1	TGTGCCAGCAGCCAAGCGGGACAGGGGGTTTACAATGAGCAGTTCTTC	CASSQAGQGVYNEQFF
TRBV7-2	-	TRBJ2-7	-	TGTGCCAGCAGCGTAGACGAGGCCCTTCAACCCTACGAGCAGTACTTC	CASSVDEALQPYEQYF
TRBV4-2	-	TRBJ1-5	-	TGTGCCAGCAGCCAAACCGAGGGTTCTCAGCCCCAGCATTTT	CASSQTEGSQPQHF
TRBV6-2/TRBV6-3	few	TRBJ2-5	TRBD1	TGTGCCAGCACCACAGGGGGCGGACAAGAGACCCAGTACTTC	CASTTGGGQETQYF
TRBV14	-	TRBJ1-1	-	TGTGCCAGCAGCCATTATTCAGTAGGAGAAGCTTTCTTT	CASSHYSVGEAFF
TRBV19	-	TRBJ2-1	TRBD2	TGTGCCAGTAGTACTAGCGGGGGTCGAAATGAGCAGTTCTTC	CASSTSGGRNEQFF
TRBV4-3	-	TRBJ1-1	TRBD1	TGCGCCAGCAGCCAAGTCCAGGGGGAAGAAGCTTTCTTT	CASSQVQGEEAFF